The sequence of this T cell receptor (beta chain) was determined in a study of T cells in Graves' hyperthyroidism and ophthalmopathy. The table lists this clonotype with many counts. Patients having uncontrolled infection, another autoimmune disease, pregnancy or lactation were not included. RNA transcripts served as the template for amplifying TCR beta CDR3 regions. TCR CDR3 underwent first-round RT-PCR with the HTBI primer set. MiXCR, run by TCRdb on the multiplex PCR reads, gives a single entry per CDR3 protein. The repertoire holds approximately 510,000 distinct CDR3 sequences, with less than 25% as singletons. The sequenced material came from blood. The TCR sequence derives from a man aged 18 to 30 with Graves' hyperthyroidism.

CDR3 in DNA: TGTGCCAGCAGTGGCCTCCGGCGGGAGACCGAGCAGTACTTC. Translated: CASSGLRRETEQYF. This sequence joins TRBV28 and TRBJ2-7, with 7 bases aligning to TRBD2. Per germline, CDR1 MDHEN and CDR2 SYDVKM. The CDR3 loop spans 14 amino acids. With V trimmed by 5 bases and J by 6 bases, 10 bases remained unmatched.